The 11 T cell receptor beta chains below come from one sample, sequenced in a study of cytotoxic CD8 clonotypes in ibrutinib-treated CLL. Clones were read by immunoSEQ multiplex PCR, and TCRdb kept only the in-frame ones, dropping some. The sample has about 92,000 clones, 70% to 80% seen once. The sample consisted of PBMCs, taken after 24 months of ibrutinib treatment. These receptors originate from a human donor with chronic lymphocytic leukemia.

V usage is TRBV29-1 and J usage is TRBJ2-7, with 8 nucleotides matching TRBD2. Per the germline V gene, CDR1 is SQVTM and CDR2 is ANQGSEA. This CDR3 contains 16 residues. The ends lost 8 bases at V and 0 bases at J; junction bases unmatched: 15. The CDR3 bases are TGCAGCATCCGGGACCCGGGGGGGAAGAGCTCCTACGAGCAGTACTTC. It is translated as CSIRDPGGKSSYEQYF.

The sample holds a few counts of this clone. V usage is TRBV11-2 and J usage is TRBJ2-7, with a tentative D call TRBD2 (6 bases). V shed 5 bases and J shed 4 bases, with 12 bases lying between them. Germline CDR1 and CDR2: SGHAT and FQNNGV. The CDR3 covers 13 residues. The CDR3 sequence: CASSPRTTYEQYF. The CDR3 DNA is TGTGCCAGCAGCCCTCGGACTACGTACGAGCAGTACTTC.

This clone was counted a single time. This chain uses TRBV18 with TRBJ2-5; 9 bases are a match to TRBD2. The CDR3 extends over 19 amino acids. V gave up 2 bases and J gave up 6 bases; unmatched junction bases: 19. Per the germline V gene, CDR1 is KGHSH and CDR2 is LQKENI. The CDR3 DNA sequence: TGTGCCAGCTCACCAAGGTTTGCGGGAGGGCCCTTGGACTTCCAGACCCAGTACTTC. Protein: CASSPRFAGGPLDFQTQYF.

This clone was detected ten times or more. This chain joins TRBV21-1 and TRBJ1-5. TRBV21-1 is a pseudogene. The CDR3 has 15 amino acids. CDR3 nucleotide sequence: TGTGCCAGCAGCGAAGGGACGGCCGAGGATCAGCCCCAGCATTTT. It yields the protein CASSEGTAEDQPQHF.

The V and J genes are TRBV18 and TRBJ2-7; perhaps TRBD1 as D (7 bases). V lost 2 bases, J lost 4 bases, and 9 bases lay in between. The CDR3 runs to 13 residues. CDR1 is KGHSH and CDR2 is LQKENI in the germline V gene. The CDR3 reads CASSPAGGYEQYF. The CDR3 bases are TGTGCCAGCTCACCAGCAGGGGGGTACGAGCAGTACTTC.

The rearrangement uses TRBV7-9 and TRBJ1-1; D is ambiguous. Trimming pared 2 bases from V and 4 bases from J, leaving 2 bases between. The CDR3 length is 11 residues. Germline V lookup: CDR1 SEHNR, CDR2 FQNEAQ (reference sequence). CDR3 sequence: CASSLFTEAFF. The DNA for the CDR3 is TGTGCCAGCAGCTTATTCACTGAAGCTTTCTTT.

The rearrangement links TRBV9 to TRBJ1-4; D is ambiguous. Germline V gene sequence: CDR1 SGDLS, CDR2 YYNGEE. The V gene lost 0 bases and the J gene lost 10 bases, with 7 bases spanning the gap. The CDR3 is made up of 12 amino acids. The DNA of the CDR3 is TGTGCCAGCAGCGTAGTAGACGGAAAACTGTTTTTT. Protein sequence: CASSVVDGKLFF.

V and J are TRBV7-9 and TRBJ2-1; 8 bases align to TRBD1. CDR3 length: 13 residues. Trimming at V came to 4 bases and at J to 10 bases, leaving 6 bases not matched to a gene. Germline V gene lookup returns CDR1 SEHNR and CDR2 FQNEAQ (reference sequence). The CDR3 sequence is CASSSTGGLEQFF. The CDR3 DNA reads TGTGCCAGCAGCTCAACAGGGGGATTAGAGCAGTTCTTC.

Written as DNA, the CDR3 is TGTGCCAGCAGCCCGGGAACTAACTATGGCTACACCTTC. Translated, it gives CASSPGTNYGYTF. The chain is built from TRBV7-9 and TRBJ1-2; no firm D call. The germline V and J ends were trimmed by 5 bases and 0 bases, with 7 bases remaining between them. Germline values: CDR1 SEHNR, CDR2 FQNEAQ (reference sequence). The CDR3 loop spans 13 amino acids.

This chain joins TRBV7-3 and TRBJ2-7, with TRBD2 identical over 13 bases. Germline V gene sequence: CDR1 SGHTA, CDR2 FQGTGA. V lost 6 bases, J lost 10 bases, and 6 bases stayed unmatched. The CDR3 spans 13 residues. The CDR3 coding sequence is TGTGCCAGCAGTTCGACTAGCGGGGGGCACCAGTACTTC. Translated: CASSSTSGGHQYF.

This clone occurred a few times. The chain has TRBV15 and TRBJ2-1, with D hard to call. CDR3 size: 15 residues. V gave up 0 bases and J gave up 4 bases, with 10 bases separating them. Germline V CDR1 and CDR2: LNHNV, YYDKDF (reference sequence). CDR3 residues: CATSRDLRRYNEQFF. DNA of the CDR3: TGTGCCACCAGCAGAGATCTTCGGCGATACAATGAGCAGTTCTTC.